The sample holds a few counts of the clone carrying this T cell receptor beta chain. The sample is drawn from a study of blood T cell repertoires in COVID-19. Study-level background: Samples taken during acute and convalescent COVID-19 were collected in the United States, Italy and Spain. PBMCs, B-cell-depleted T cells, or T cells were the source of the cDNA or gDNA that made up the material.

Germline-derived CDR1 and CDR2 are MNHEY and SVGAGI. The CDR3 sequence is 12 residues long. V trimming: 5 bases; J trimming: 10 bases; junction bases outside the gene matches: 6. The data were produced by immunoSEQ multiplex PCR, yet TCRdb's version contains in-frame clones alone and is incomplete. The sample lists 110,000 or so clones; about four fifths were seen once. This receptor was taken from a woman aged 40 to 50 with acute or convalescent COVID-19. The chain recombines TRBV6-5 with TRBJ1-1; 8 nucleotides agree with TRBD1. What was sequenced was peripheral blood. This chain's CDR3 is CASSPRTGTAFF. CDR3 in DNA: TGTGCCAGCAGTCCCAGGACAGGGACAGCTTTCTTT.